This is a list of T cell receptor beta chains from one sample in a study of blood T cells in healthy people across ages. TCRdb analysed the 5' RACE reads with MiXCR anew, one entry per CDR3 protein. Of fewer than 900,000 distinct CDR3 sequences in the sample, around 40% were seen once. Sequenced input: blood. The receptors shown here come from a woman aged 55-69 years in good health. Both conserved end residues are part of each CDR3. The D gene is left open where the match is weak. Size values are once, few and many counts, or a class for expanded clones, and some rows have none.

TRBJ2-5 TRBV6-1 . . CASSESPLGRETQYF TGTGCCAGCAGTGAATCCCCTCTAGGGAGGGAGACCCAGTACTTC
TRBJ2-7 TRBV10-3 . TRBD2 CAISKGSGGVYEQYF TGTGCCATCAGCAAAGGGAGCGGGGGAGTTTACGAGCAGTACTTC
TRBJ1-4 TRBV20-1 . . CSAPGVDVEKLFF TGCAGTGCCCCCGGGGTTGATGTGGAAAAACTGTTTTTT
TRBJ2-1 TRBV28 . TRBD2 CASKTSPGASGGVYNEQFF TGTGCCAGCAAAACGTCCCCTGGGGCTAGCGGGGGAGTCTACAATGAGCAGTTCTTC
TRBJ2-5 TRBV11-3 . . CASSFGGTAHEQYF TGTGCCAGCAGCTTCGGAGGGACAGCCCATGAGCAGTACTTC
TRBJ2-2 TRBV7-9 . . CASRGNDFNTGELFF TGTGCCAGCAGGGGGAATGACTTCAACACCGGGGAGCTGTTTTTT
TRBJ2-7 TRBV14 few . CASSQGGLQSYYEQYF TGTGCCAGCAGCCAAGGGGGGCTACAGAGTTACTACGAGCAGTACTTC
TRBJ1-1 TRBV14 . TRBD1 CASSQPIVGGWAFF TGTGCCAGCAGCCAACCCATTGTAGGGGGCTGGGCTTTCTTT
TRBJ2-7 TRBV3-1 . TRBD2 CASSQVASGSDEQYF TGTGCCAGCAGCCAAGTCGCTAGCGGGAGTGACGAGCAGTACTTC
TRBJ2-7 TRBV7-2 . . CASSLLGTISYEQYF TGTGCCAGCAGCTTACTGGGTACAATATCCTACGAGCAGTACTTC
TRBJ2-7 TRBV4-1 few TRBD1 CASSRIFPGTGEDYEQYF TGCGCCAGCAGCCGTATCTTCCCAGGAACAGGGGAAGACTACGAGCAGTACTTC
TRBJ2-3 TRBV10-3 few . CAISDSGASTDTQYF TGTGCCATCAGTGATTCGGGGGCTAGCACAGATACGCAGTATTTT
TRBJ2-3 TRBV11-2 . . CASSSSDSRSTDTQYF TGTGCCAGCAGCTCCTCAGATAGCAGGAGTACAGATACGCAGTATTTT
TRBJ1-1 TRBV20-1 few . CSARGTVNTEAFF TGCAGTGCTAGGGGTACGGTGAACACTGAAGCTTTCTTT
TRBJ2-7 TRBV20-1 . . CSAVQGAGFEQYF TGCAGTGCGGTACAGGGAGCAGGTTTCGAGCAGTACTTC
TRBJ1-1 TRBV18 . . CASSPGRGVTEAFF TGTGCCAGCTCACCGGGGAGGGGCGTTACTGAAGCTTTCTTT
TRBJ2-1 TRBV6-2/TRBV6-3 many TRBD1 CASSPRTGGDEQFF TGTGCCAGCAGTCCCCGGACAGGGGGCGATGAGCAGTTCTTC
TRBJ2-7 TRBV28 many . CASRKTGYEQYF TGTGCCAGCAGGAAAACAGGCTACGAGCAGTACTTC
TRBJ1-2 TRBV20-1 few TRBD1 CSARADLGQGLDGYTF TGCAGTGCTAGAGCAGACCTGGGACAGGGGTTAGATGGCTACACCTTC
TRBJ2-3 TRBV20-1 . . CSARYGAVAADTQYF TGCAGTGCTAGGTATGGTGCCGTGGCCGCAGATACGCAGTATTTT
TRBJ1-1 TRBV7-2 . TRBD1 CASSLSGQANTEAFF TGTGCCAGCAGCTTATCCGGACAGGCCAACACTGAAGCTTTCTTT
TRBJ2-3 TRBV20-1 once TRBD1 CSARAQPRGRTDTQYF TGCAGTGCAAGGGCCCAACCGAGGGGGCGCACAGATACGCAGTATTTT
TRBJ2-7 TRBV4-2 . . CASSPLSSFLYEQYF TGTGCCAGCAGCCCTCTATCCTCCTTCCTTTACGAGCAGTACTTC
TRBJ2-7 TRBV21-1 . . CASSNIRQGLYEQYF TGTGCCAGCAGCAACATCAGACAGGGGTTATACGAGCAGTACTTC
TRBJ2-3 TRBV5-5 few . CASSLRPGDTQYF TGTGCCAGCAGCCTCCGACCGGGAGATACGCAGTATTTT
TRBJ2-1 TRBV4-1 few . CASSQGFRGSHNQQFF TGCGCCAGCAGCCAAGGGTTCAGAGGTTCTCACAATCAGCAGTTCTTC
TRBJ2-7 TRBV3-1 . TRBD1 CASSQVGTVSYEQYF TGTGCCAGCAGCCAAGTTGGGACAGTCTCCTACGAGCAGTACTTC
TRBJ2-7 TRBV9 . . CASSVWVTYEQYF TGTGCCAGCAGCGTGTGGGTTACCTACGAGCAGTACTTC
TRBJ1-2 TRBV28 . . CASNPRRGYGYTF TGTGCCAGCAACCCACGTAGAGGGTATGGCTACACCTTC
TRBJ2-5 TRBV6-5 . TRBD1 CAGSPGQGLETQYF TGTGCCGGCAGTCCCGGACAGGGGTTGGAGACCCAGTACTTC
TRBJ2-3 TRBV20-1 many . CSARGTDTQYF TGCAGTGCTAGAGGAACAGATACGCAGTATTTT
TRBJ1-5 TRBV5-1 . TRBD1 CASSVEGQSQPQHF TGCGCCAGCAGCGTGGAGGGACAGAGTCAGCCCCAGCATTTT
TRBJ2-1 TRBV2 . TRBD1 CASRGDRGRDYNEQFF TGTGCCAGCAGGGGAGACAGGGGGCGCGATTACAATGAGCAGTTCTTC
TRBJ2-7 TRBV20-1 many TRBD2 CSADGLAGDEQYF TGCAGTGCTGACGGACTAGCGGGAGACGAGCAGTACTTC
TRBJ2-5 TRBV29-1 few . CSVNVPGQRWETQYF TGCAGCGTTAACGTACCGGGACAACGCTGGGAGACCCAGTACTTC
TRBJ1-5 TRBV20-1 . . CSARGQNYQPQHF TGCAGTGCTAGAGGACAGAATTATCAGCCCCAGCATTTT
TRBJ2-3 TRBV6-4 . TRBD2 CASSAQAGGGSDTQYF TGTGCCAGCAGTGCCCAAGCGGGGGGCGGGTCAGATACGCAGTATTTT
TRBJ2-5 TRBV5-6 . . CASSSAVGKLYF TGTGCCAGCAGCTCCGCCGTTGGGAAGCTGTACTTC
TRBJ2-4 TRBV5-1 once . CASSSDRPTNIQYF TGCGCCAGCAGCTCTGACAGGCCAACGAACATTCAGTACTTC
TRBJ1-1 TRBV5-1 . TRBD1 CASSLTAGTGEAFF TGCGCCAGCAGCTTAACCGCCGGGACAGGGGAAGCTTTCTTT
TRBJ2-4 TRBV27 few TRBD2 CASSRLAGAREAKNIQYF TGTGCCAGCAGTCGACTAGCGGGAGCACGAGAGGCCAAAAACATTCAGTACTTC
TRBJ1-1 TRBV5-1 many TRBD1 CASSPGQGEAFF TGTGCCAGCAGTCCCGGACAGGGTGAAGCTTTCTTT
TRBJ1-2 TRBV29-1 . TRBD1 CSVEAGTANYGYTF TGCAGCGTTGAAGCGGGGACAGCTAACTATGGCTACACCTTC
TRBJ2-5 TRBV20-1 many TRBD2 CSARDLVAGPETQYF TGCAGTGCTAGAGATCTCGTAGCGGGACCAGAGACCCAGTACTTC
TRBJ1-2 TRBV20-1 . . CSAREGGRANYGYTF TGCAGTGCTAGAGAAGGAGGCAGAGCTAACTATGGCTACACCTTC
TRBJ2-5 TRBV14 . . CASSQEWGRETQYF TGTGCCAGCAGCCAAGAATGGGGAAGAGAGACCCAGTACTTC
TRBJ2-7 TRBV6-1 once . CASRSISSEQYF TGTGCCAGCAGATCCATTTCTAGCGAGCAGTACTTC
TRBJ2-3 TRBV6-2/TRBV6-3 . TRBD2 CASSYRGGAGTDTQYF TGTGCCAGCAGTTACCGGGGAGGGGCCGGCACAGATACGCAGTATTTT
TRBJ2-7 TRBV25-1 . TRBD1 CASSSFEGAVRYEQYF TGTGCCAGCAGCTCCTTTGAGGGGGCGGTACGCTACGAGCAGTACTTC
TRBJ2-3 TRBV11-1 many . CASSLEGESSTDTQYF TGTGCCAGCAGCTTAGAAGGGGAATCTAGCACAGATACGCAGTATTTT
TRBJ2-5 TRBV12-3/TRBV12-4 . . CASSVERNQETQYF TGTGCCAGCAGTGTAGAACGGAACCAAGAGACCCAGTACTTC
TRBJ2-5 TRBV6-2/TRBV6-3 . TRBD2 CASRPSNPGLAGREQYF TGTGCCAGCAGACCCTCAAACCCGGGACTAGCGGGAAGGGAGCAGTACTTC
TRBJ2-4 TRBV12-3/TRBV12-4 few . CASTVGVAKNIQYF TGTGCCAGCACCGTCGGGGTAGCCAAAAACATTCAGTACTTC